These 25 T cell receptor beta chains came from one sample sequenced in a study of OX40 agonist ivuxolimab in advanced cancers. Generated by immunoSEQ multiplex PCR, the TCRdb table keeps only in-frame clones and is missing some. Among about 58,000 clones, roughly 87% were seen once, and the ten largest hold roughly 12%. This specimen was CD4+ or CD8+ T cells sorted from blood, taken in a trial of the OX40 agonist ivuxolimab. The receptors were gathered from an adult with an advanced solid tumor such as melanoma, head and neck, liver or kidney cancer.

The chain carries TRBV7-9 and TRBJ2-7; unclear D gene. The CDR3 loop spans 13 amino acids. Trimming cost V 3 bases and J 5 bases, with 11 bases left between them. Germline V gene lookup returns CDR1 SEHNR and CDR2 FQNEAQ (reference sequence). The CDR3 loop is CASSFSGPNEQYV. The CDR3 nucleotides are TGTGCCAGCAGCTTTTCCGGGCCTAACGAGCAGTACGTC.

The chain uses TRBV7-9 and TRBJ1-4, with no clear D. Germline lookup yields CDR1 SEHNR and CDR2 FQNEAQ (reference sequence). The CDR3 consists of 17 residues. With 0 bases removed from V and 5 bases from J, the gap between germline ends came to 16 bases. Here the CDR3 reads CASSLAGWRQINEKLFF. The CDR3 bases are TGTGCCAGCAGCTTAGCGGGGTGGAGACAAATAAATGAAAAACTGTTTTTT.

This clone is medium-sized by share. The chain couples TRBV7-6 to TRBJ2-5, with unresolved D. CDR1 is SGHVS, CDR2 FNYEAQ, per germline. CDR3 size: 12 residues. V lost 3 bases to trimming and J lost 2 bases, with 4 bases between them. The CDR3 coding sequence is TGTGCCAGCAGCTTCTATCAAGAGACCCAGTACTTC. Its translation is CASSFYQETQYF.

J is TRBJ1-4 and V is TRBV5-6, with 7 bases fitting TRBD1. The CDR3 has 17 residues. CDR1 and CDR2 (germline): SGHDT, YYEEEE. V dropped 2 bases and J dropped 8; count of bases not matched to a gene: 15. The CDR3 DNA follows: TGTGCCAGCAGCTTATCGGAAGCTACGACAGGGAACGAAAAACTGTTTTTT. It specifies CASSLSEATTGNEKLFF.

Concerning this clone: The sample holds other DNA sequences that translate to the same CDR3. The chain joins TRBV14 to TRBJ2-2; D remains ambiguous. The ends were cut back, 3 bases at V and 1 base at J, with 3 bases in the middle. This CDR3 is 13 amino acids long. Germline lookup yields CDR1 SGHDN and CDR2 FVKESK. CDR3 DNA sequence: TGTGCCAGCAGCCAGTTGAACACCGGGGAGCTGTTTTTT. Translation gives CASSQLNTGELFF.

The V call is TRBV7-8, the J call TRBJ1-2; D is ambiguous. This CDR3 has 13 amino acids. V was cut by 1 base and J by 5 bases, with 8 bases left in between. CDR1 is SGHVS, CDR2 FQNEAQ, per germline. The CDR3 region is CASSLVGVYGYTF. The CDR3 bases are TGTGCCAGCAGCTTAGTTGGCGTTTATGGCTACACCTTC.

CDR3 DNA: TGTGCCAGCAGCTTTTCAGGGTCAGATACGCAGTATTTT. It yields the protein CASSFSGSDTQYF. The J gene is TRBJ2-3, the V gene TRBV5-6, with TRBD1 as a possible D gene (5 bases). Germline V gene lookup returns CDR1 SGHDT and CDR2 YYEEEE. The CDR3 is made up of 13 amino acids. The germline V and J ends were trimmed by 2 bases and 4 bases, with 8 bases remaining between them. Complete variable domain (other parts from reference TRBV5-6 and TRBJ2-3): DAGVTQSPTHLIKTRGQQVTLRCSPKSGHDTVSWYQQALGQGPQFIFQYYEEEERQRGNFPDRFSGHQFPNYSSELNVNALLLGDSALYLCASSFSGSDTQYFGPGTRLTVL.

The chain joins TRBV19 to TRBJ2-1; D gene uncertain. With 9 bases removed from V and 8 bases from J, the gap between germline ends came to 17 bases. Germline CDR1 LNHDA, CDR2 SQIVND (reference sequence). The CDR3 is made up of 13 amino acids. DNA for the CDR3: TGTGCCAGCCGACCCCCAATGACCGATGAGCAGTTCTTC. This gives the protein CASRPPMTDEQFF.

Written as DNA, the CDR3 is TGTGCCAGCAGCTTAGATAATTTTGCGACATTCGGAGCTTTCTTT. It specifies CASSLDNFATFGAFF. The chain links TRBV11-1 to TRBJ1-1; D remains unclear. Germline V gene sequence: CDR1 SGHAT, CDR2 FQDESV (reference sequence). The V end lost 1 base, the J end lost 10 bases, and 19 bases lay between the germline ends. The CDR3 spans 15 residues. The full variable domain, completed using reference TRBV11-1 and TRBJ1-1, is EAEVAQSPRYKITEKSQAVAFWCDPISGHATLYWYRQILGQGPELLVQFQDESVVDDSQLPKDRFSAERLKGVDSTLKIQPAELGDSAMYLCASSLDNFATFGAFFGQGTRLTVV.

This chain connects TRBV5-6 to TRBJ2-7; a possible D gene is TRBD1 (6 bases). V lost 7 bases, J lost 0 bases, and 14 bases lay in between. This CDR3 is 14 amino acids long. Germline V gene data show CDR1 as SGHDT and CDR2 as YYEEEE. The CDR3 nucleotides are TGTGCCAGCGAAGACAGGCAGCACTCCTACGAGCAGTACTTC. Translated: CASEDRQHSYEQYF.

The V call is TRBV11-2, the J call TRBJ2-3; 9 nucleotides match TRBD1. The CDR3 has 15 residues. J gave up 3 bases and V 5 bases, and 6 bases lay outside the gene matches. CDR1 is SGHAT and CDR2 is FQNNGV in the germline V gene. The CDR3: CASSPGTGLTDTQYF. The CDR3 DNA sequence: TGTGCCAGCAGCCCCGGGACAGGGCTGACAGATACGCAGTATTTT.

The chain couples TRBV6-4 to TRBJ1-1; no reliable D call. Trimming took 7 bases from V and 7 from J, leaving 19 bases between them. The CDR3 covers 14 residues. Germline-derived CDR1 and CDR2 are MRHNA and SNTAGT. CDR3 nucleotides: TGTGCCAGCAAGAGCTCACCTGACTTGGGTGAAGCTTTCTTT. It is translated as CASKSSPDLGEAFF.

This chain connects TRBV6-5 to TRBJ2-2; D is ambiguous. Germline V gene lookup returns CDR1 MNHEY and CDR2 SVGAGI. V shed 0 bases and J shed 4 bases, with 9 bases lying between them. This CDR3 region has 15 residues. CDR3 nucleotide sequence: TGTGCCAGCAGTTACTCCCTCCGAGGCACCGGGGAGCTGTTTTTT. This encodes CASSYSLRGTGELFF.

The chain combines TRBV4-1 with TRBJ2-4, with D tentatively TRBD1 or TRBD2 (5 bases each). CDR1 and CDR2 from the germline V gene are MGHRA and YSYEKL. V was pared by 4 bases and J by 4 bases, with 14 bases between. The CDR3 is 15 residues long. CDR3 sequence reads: CASSRPGTRKNIQYF. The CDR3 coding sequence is TGCGCCAGCAGCCGCCCCGGGACGCGGAAAAACATTCAGTACTTC.

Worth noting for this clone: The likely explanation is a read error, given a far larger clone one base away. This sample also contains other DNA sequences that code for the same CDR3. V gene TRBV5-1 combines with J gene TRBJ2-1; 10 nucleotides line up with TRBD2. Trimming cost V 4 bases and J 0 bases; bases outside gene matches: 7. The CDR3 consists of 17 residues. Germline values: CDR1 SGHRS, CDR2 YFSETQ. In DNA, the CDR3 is TGCGCCAGCAGCCCTGAGGCTAGCGGGAGCTCCTACAATGAGCAGTTCTTC. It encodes CASSPEASGSSYNEQFF.

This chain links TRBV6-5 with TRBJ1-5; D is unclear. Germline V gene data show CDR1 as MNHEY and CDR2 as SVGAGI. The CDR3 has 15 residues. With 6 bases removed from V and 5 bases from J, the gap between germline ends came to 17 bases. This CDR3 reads CASRPSLGSYQPQHF. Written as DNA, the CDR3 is TGTGCCAGCAGACCCTCCTTAGGGAGTTATCAGCCCCAGCATTTT.

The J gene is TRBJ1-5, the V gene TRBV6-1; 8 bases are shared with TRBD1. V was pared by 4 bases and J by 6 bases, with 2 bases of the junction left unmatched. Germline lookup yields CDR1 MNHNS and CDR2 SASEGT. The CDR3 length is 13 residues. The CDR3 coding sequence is TGTGCCAGCAGTGCCCAGGGGGCTCAGCCCCAGCATTTT. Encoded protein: CASSAQGAQPQHF.

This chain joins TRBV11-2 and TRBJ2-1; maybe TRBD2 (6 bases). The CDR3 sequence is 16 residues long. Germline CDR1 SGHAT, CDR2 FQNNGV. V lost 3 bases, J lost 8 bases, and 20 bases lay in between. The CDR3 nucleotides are TGTGCCAGCAGCTTCCTCCGGGACTGGCCTCGGTATGAGCAGTTCTTC. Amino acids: CASSFLRDWPRYEQFF.

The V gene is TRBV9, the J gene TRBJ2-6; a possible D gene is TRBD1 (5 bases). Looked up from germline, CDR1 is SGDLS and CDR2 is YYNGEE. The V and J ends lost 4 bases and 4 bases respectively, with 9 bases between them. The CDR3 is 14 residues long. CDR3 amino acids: CASSPPGGANVLTF. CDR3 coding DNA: TGTGCCAGCAGCCCTCCAGGGGGGGCCAACGTCCTGACTTTC.

As DNA, the CDR3 is TGTGCCAGGCGTGACTGGGCGGGACTAGCGGCAACGGGCTCCTACAATGAGCAGTTCTTC. Encoded protein: CARRDWAGLAATGSYNEQFF. The chain employs TRBV6-4 and TRBJ2-1; 11 bases are shared with TRBD2. The trim removed 9 bases at V and 0 bases at J, leaving 19 bases unmatched. The CDR3 has 20 residues. Germline lookup yields CDR1 MRHNA and CDR2 SNTAGT.

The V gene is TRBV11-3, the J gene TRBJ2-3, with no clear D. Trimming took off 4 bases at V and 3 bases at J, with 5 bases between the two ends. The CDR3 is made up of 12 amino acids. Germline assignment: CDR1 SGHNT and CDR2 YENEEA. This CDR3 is CASSYGTDTQYF. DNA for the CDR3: TGTGCCAGCAGCTATGGGACAGATACGCAGTATTTT.

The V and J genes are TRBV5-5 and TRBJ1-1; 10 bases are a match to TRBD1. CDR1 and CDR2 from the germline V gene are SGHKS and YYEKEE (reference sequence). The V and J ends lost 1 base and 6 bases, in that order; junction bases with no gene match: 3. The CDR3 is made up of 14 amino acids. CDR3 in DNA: TGTGCCAGCAGCTTGTGGACAGGGGGGGCTGAAGCTTTCTTT. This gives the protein CASSLWTGGAEAFF.

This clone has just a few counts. The CDR3 sequence: CASSIDRPSSYEQYV. The DNA of the CDR3 is TGTGCCAGCAGCATCGACAGGCCCAGCTCCTACGAGCAGTACGTC. The genes are TRBV7-9 and TRBJ2-7, with D perhaps TRBD1 (6 bases). Trimming cost V 5 bases and J 0 bases, with 14 bases left between them. The CDR3 contains 15 residues. The germline V gene encodes CDR1 SEHNR and CDR2 FQNEAQ (reference sequence).

CDR3 sequence reads: CASSALGLPNNEQFF. The CDR3, as DNA: TGTGCCAGCAGTGCCTTGGGACTCCCTAACAATGAGCAGTTCTTC. V usage is TRBV6-1 and J usage is TRBJ2-1, with D tentatively TRBD2 (6 bases). CDR1 is MNHNS, CDR2 SASEGT, per germline. This CDR3 has 15 residues. V was pared by 4 bases and J by 5 bases, with 15 bases between.

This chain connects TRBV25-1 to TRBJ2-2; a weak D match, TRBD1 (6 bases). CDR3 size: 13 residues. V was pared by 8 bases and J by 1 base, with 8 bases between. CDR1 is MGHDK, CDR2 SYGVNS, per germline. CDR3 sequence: CASGGLNTGELFF. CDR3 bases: TGTGCCAGCGGGGGCCTGAACACCGGGGAGCTGTTTTTT.